The table lists the clone carrying this TCR beta chain with a few counts. The data originate from a study of molecular identifiers for immune sequencing clone quantification. Germline CDR1 LGHDT, CDR2 YNNKEL (reference sequence). V lost 1 base to trimming and J lost 0 bases; unmatched junction nucleotides: 11. The CDR3 totals 19 residues. TCRdb reanalysed the PCR reads using MiXCR and keeps one entry per CDR3 protein. The table lists some 320,000 distinct CDR3 sequences, roughly a quarter of them singletons, with 0.65% to 0.95% in the top ten. The chain uses TRBV3-1 and TRBJ1-1, with 10 positions matching TRBD1. The sequence was obtained from a human donor in good health. Some libraries in this study had Jurkat cell RNA spiked in. Sequencing was performed on naive CD8+ T cells from blood, with Jurkat cell RNA spiked in. Subset noted: FACS-sorted CD8+CD4-CCR7+CD45RA+ naive T cells. The CDR3 protein is CASSQALPGTGALNTEAFF. The CDR3 DNA reads TGTGCCAGCAGCCAAGCCTTGCCTGGGACAGGGGCACTGAACACTGAAGCTTTCTTT.